This is a list of T cell receptor beta chains from one sample in a study of blood T cell repertoires in COVID-19. Sequencing was performed with immunoSEQ multiplex PCR; in TCRdb, only in-frame clones are kept and a portion is missing. The table has approximately 150,000 clones, about 88% seen once. Sequencing was done on a sample of peripheral blood. These receptors were obtained from a human donor with COVID-19, enrolled during active disease. The donor label of this sample is uncertain. Both conserved end residues are part of each CDR3. A D gene is named only where the DNA matches it firmly. Clone size, where shown, is once, few, many, or a class for clones that have expanded.

cdr3_length d_call j_call v_call clone_size cdr3_nt cdr3_aa
15 - TRBJ2-2 TRBV3-1/TRBV3-2 - TGTGCCAGCAGCCAAGGGACAAGAAGGGCCGGGGAGCTGTTTTTT CASSQGTRRAGELFF
13 - TRBJ1-5 TRBV18 - TGTGCCAGCTCAGGTCAGAGCAATCAGCCCCAGCATTTT CASSGQSNQPQHF
16 TRBD1 TRBJ1-5 TRBV6-6 - TGTGCCAGCAGTCCCGCGGACAGGGAAAGCAATCAGCCCCAGCATTTT CASSPADRESNQPQHF
14 - TRBJ2-7 TRBV11-3 - TGTGCCAGCAGCTTAGGTCGTCGACTCTACGAGCAGTACTTC CASSLGRRLYEQYF
15 - TRBJ2-7 TRBV11-3 - TGTGCCAGCAGCCTCGACCCAGGGCTCTCCTACGAGCAGTACTTC CASSLDPGLSYEQYF
12 - TRBJ1-6 TRBV2 - TGTGCCAGCAGTGAAATTCAATTCCCCCTCCACTTT CASSEIQFPLHF
16 - TRBJ1-3 TRBV4-2 once TGTGCCAGCAGCCACTTGCACGGGACTCAGGGAAACACCATATATTTT CASSHLHGTQGNTIYF
15 TRBD1 TRBJ1-1 TRBV6-5 - TGTGCCAGCAGTCCAAAGCGGACAGGGTTCCGTGAAGCTTTCTTT CASSPKRTGFREAFF
15 - TRBJ1-5 TRBV2 - TGTGCCAGCAGTGAAAGGGCGGGGTCGAATCAGCCCCAGCATTTT CASSERAGSNQPQHF
16 TRBD1 TRBJ1-4 TRBV25-1 - TGTGCCAGCAGTAGCCGGACAGGGGCCACTAATGAAAAACTGTTTTTT CASSSRTGATNEKLFF
17 TRBD1 TRBJ1-2 TRBV4-1 - TGCGCCAGCAGCCAAAGGACAGGGGGCTACGCTAACTATGGCTACACCTTC CASSQRTGGYANYGYTF
14 - TRBJ1-1 TRBV2 - TGTGCCAGCAATACGGGAAACATGAACACTGAAGCTTTCTTT CASNTGNMNTEAFF
15 - TRBJ1-4 TRBV6-5 - TGTGCCAGCAGCACAGGGTCTGCAACTAATGAAAAACTGTTTTTT CASSTGSATNEKLFF
13 - TRBJ2-7 TRBV21-1 many TGTGCCAGCAGCAAAGTAACATTCCACGAGCAGTACTTC CASSKVTFHEQYF
14 - TRBJ1-2 TRBV15 - TGTGCCACCAGCGGGCGACAGATGTCCTATGGCTACACCTTC CATSGRQMSYGYTF
15 - TRBJ2-4 TRBV5-1 - TGCGCCAGCAGCTTGGATGCGGTCGCCAAAAACATTCAGTACTTC CASSLDAVAKNIQYF
18 TRBD2 TRBJ2-4 TRBV4-1 - TGCGCCAGCAGCCAAGACACTAGCGGTCGTCTAGCCAAAAACATTCAGTACTTC CASSQDTSGRLAKNIQYF
15 - TRBJ2-7 TRBV11-3 - TGTGCCAGCAGCTTAGTCGGGGGAGCCCCCTACGAGCAGTACTTC CASSLVGGAPYEQYF
15 TRBD1 TRBJ1-5 TRBV19 - TGTGCCAGTAGTAAGGAGGGACAGGGCAATCAGCCCCAGCATTTT CASSKEGQGNQPQHF
14 - TRBJ2-5 TRBV27 - TGTGCCAGCAGTTTTATCCAGGGTGGAGAGACCCAGTACTTC CASSFIQGGETQYF
12 - TRBJ2-3 TRBV28 - TGTGCCAGCAGTCAGAGGGCAGATACGCAGTATTTT CASSQRADTQYF
14 TRBD1 TRBJ2-2 TRBV3-1/TRBV3-2 - TGTGCCAGCAGCCGAGGAACAGGGGTCCGGGAGCTGTTTTTT CASSRGTGVRELFF
13 - TRBJ1-5 TRBV2 - TGTGCCAGCAGCTACAGGGAGACTCAGCCCCAGCATTTT CASSYRETQPQHF
15 TRBD1 TRBJ1-1 TRBV6-5 - TGTGCCAGCACCCTAAGAGGGACAGTAACTTCTGAAGCTTTCTTT CASTLRGTVTSEAFF
13 - TRBJ1-1 TRBV15 once TGTGCCACCACAAGGGGGACGAACACTGAAGCTTTCTTT CATTRGTNTEAFF
15 TRBD1 TRBJ2-1 TRBV19 - TGTGCCAGTAGGGCAGACAGGGCCGGCTACAATGAGCAGTTCTTC CASRADRAGYNEQFF
13 - TRBJ1-3 TRBV5-1 - TGCGCCAGCAGAGGGGTTTCTGGAAACACCATATATTTT CASRGVSGNTIYF
14 - TRBJ2-7 TRBV5-1 - TGCGCCAGCAGCTTGGGGCTACAGTCCTACGAGCAGTACTTC CASSLGLQSYEQYF
14 - TRBJ2-5 TRBV2 - TGTGCCAGCAAACCAGACAGGAGCCAAGAGACCCAGTACTTC CASKPDRSQETQYF
15 - TRBJ1-4 TRBV27 - TGTGCCAGCAGCCGCAGTACACCAACTAATGAAAAACTGTTTTTT CASSRSTPTNEKLFF
12 - TRBJ2-5 TRBV10-1 - TGCGCCAGCAGTCCTTCGGGGGAGACCCAGTACTTC CASSPSGETQYF
14 TRBD1 TRBJ1-3 TRBV27 - TGTGCCAGCAGTTTATCAGGGGGCGAAAACACCATATATTTT CASSLSGGENTIYF
15 - TRBJ1-6 TRBV2 few TGTGCCAGCATGCCGCGGAGCTCCTATAATTCACCCCTCCACTTT CASMPRSSYNSPLHF
15 TRBD1 TRBJ1-6 TRBV7-9 - TGTGCCAGCAGCTTACGTGGGACAGCGAATTCACCCCTCCACTTT CASSLRGTANSPLHF
15 - TRBJ1-2 TRBV5-1 - TGCGCCAGCAGCTTGGCAGCGGGGGTGACTCATGGCTACACCTTC CASSLAAGVTHGYTF
16 - TRBJ1-4 TRBV4-1 - TGCGCCAGCAAAGCTATGCGGGCCCCGGGCGATGAAAAACTGTTTTTT CASKAMRAPGDEKLFF
16 - TRBJ1-4 TRBV9 - TGTGCCAGCAACCGGGGGGGACGCAATCCTAATGAAAAACTGTTTTTT CASNRGGRNPNEKLFF
16 TRBD1 TRBJ1-6 TRBV27 - TGTGCCAGCAGTTTAGGGACAGGGTCGAGTAATTCACCCCTCCACTTT CASSLGTGSSNSPLHF
12 - TRBJ1-1 TRBV30 - TGTGCCTGGAGTATGTGGCAGACTGAAGCTTTCTTT CAWSMWQTEAFF
15 TRBD2 TRBJ2-1 TRBV3-1/TRBV3-2 - TGTGCCAGCAGCCGACCGACTAGCGGTAACAATGAGCAGTTCTTC CASSRPTSGNNEQFF
14 TRBD1 TRBJ1-2 TRBV7-2 - TGTGCCAGCAGGTCGGACAGGGGGTTGGGTGGCTACACCTTC CASRSDRGLGGYTF
16 TRBD1 TRBJ2-7 TRBV5-1 few TGCGCCAGCAGCTCGGGATCCGGGACAGGGTCGCGCGAGCAGTACTTC CASSSGSGTGSREQYF
13 - TRBJ1-3 TRBV6-5 - TGTGCCAGCAGTTACTGGCTTGGAAACACCATATATTTT CASSYWLGNTIYF
13 - TRBJ2-7 TRBV2 - TGTGCCAGCAGTGTAGCCGAAGGGGCCGAGCAGTACTTC CASSVAEGAEQYF
14 TRBD2 TRBJ2-3 TRBV2 - TGTGCCAGAGGGCTAGCGGGAGGCACAGATACGCAGTATTTT CARGLAGGTDTQYF